The 15 T cell receptor beta chains reported below all come from one sample, sequenced in a study of memory CD4+ T cells and cytomegalovirus serostatus. Data came from immunoSEQ multiplex PCR; TCRdb stores just in-frame clones and leaves some out. In the table there are approximately 61,000 clones, around three quarters of which are singletons. The sort gate was single viable CD3+CD4+CD8-CD45RO+ cells for memory CD4+ T cells. Sequenced: memory CD4+ T cells from blood. These receptor sequences come from an adult in good health and CMV-seronegative. Some clones in this sample may be carry-over from other donors' samples.

J is TRBJ2-2 and V is TRBV2; 9 bases agree with TRBD2. The V gene's germline CDR1 is SNHLY and CDR2 FYNNEI. V was pared by 7 bases and J by 4 bases, with 10 bases of the junction left unmatched. The CDR3 extends over 16 amino acids. CDR3 sequence: CASTTGASGATGELFF. The CDR3 DNA reads TGTGCCAGCACCACAGGAGCTAGCGGGGCCACCGGGGAGCTGTTTTTT.

This sequence joins TRBV30 and TRBJ1-1, with 10 bases that match TRBD1. Germline trimming cut 3 bases from V and 2 bases from J; bases unmatched to any gene: 3. CDR1 and CDR2 (germline): GTSNPN, SVGIG (reference sequence). The length of the CDR3 is 14 residues. CDR3 in amino acids: CAWRGTGVNTEAFF. CDR3 DNA: TGTGCCTGGAGAGGGACAGGGGTTAACACTGAAGCTTTCTTT.

The chain is built from TRBV15 and TRBJ1-2; 7 bases agree with TRBD1. Germline assignment: CDR1 LNHNV and CDR2 YYDKDF (reference sequence). Germline trimming cut 1 base from V and 4 bases from J; bases unmatched to any gene: 3. The CDR3 totals 14 residues. CDR3 DNA sequence: TGTGCCACCAGCAGAGGACAGGGACCCTATGGCTACACCTTC. It encodes CATSRGQGPYGYTF.

The chain employs TRBV4-2 and TRBJ1-4, with TRBD1 matching 8 bases. The V and J ends lost 5 bases and 4 bases, in that order; junction bases with no gene match: 9. This CDR3 has 16 amino acids. Germline V gene lookup returns CDR1 LGHNA and CDR2 YNFKEQ. CDR3 coding DNA: TGTGCCAGCAGCTCCTCCCGGACAGGGTTTAATGAAAAACTGTTTTTT. Its translation is CASSSSRTGFNEKLFF.

The rearrangement joins TRBV30 to TRBJ1-1, with 9 bases lining up with TRBD1. CDR3 length equals 12 residues. Losses at the gene ends were 6 bases for V and 6 bases for J; bases not matched to a gene: 5. Per the germline V gene, CDR1 is GTSNPN and CDR2 is SVGIG (reference sequence). CDR3 protein: CACSQGAPEAFF. For the CDR3, the DNA is TGTGCCTGCTCACAGGGGGCGCCTGAAGCTTTCTTT.

V and J are TRBV19 and TRBJ1-1; 11 bases align to TRBD1. V lost 9 bases, J lost 7 bases, and 7 bases stayed unmatched. CDR3 size: 13 residues. Germline values: CDR1 LNHDA, CDR2 SQIVND (reference sequence). In nucleotides, the CDR3 is TGTGCCAGCCGGACAGGGGGCGCGCTTGAAGCTTTCTTT. Translated, it gives CASRTGGALEAFF.

The chain combines TRBV27 with TRBJ1-3; no clear D gene. Germline values: CDR1 MNHEY, CDR2 SMNVEV (reference sequence). There are 16 residues in the CDR3. Trimming took 5 bases from V and 2 from J, leaving 16 bases between them. The CDR3 is CASSPRAVSAGNTIYF. CDR3 sequence (DNA): TGTGCCAGCAGTCCCCGGGCCGTCTCGGCTGGAAACACCATATATTTT.

V usage is TRBV4-2 and J usage is TRBJ2-5; unclear D gene. The CDR3 covers 11 residues. Germline loops: CDR1 LGHNA, CDR2 YNFKEQ. V was pared by 4 bases and J by 14 bases, with 14 bases between. CDR3 loop: CASSLWGLSYF. CDR3 nucleotides: TGTGCCAGCAGCCTTTGGGGTCTGAGTTACTTC.

Details on this clone: The sample contains more than one DNA sequence encoding this CDR3. The chain has TRBV5-4 and TRBJ2-2; 9 bases fit TRBD1. The CDR3 covers 15 residues. In germline, CDR1 is SGHNT, CDR2 YYREEE (reference sequence). V gave up 0 bases and J gave up 5 bases; unmatched junction bases: 2. The CDR3 coding sequence is TGTGCCAGCAGCTTGGACAGGGGGCGGACCGGGGAGCTGTTTTTT. It codes for CASSLDRGRTGELFF.

This rearrangement joins TRBV7-9 to TRBJ1-4; D call uncertain. The length of the CDR3 is 13 residues. Trimming left V 2 bases short and J 9 bases short, with 10 bases between. Germline loops: CDR1 SEHNR, CDR2 FQNEAQ (reference sequence). Here the CDR3 reads CASSLYQTQKLFF. CDR3 nucleotides: TGTGCCAGCAGCTTATACCAGACCCAAAAACTGTTTTTT.

The chain uses TRBV5-4 and TRBJ1-4; D not resolved. Germline-derived CDR1 and CDR2 are SGHNT and YYREEE (reference sequence). Trimming pared 3 bases from V and 2 bases from J, leaving 11 bases between. The CDR3 has 15 residues. As DNA, the CDR3 is TGTGCCAGCAGCTATACGGGTGGCACTAATGAAAAACTGTTTTTT. Protein: CASSYTGGTNEKLFF. The variable domain in full, completed from reference TRBV5-4 and TRBJ1-4, reads ETGVTQSPTHLIKTRGQQVTLRCSSQSGHNTVSWYQQALGQGPQFIFQYYREEENGRGNFPPRFSGLQFPNYSSELNVNALELDDSALYLCASSYTGGTNEKLFFGSGTQLSVL.

The J gene is TRBJ1-1, the V gene TRBV6-1; 7 bases fit TRBD1. The ends lost 6 bases at V and 12 bases at J; junction bases unmatched: 16. The CDR3 loop spans 14 amino acids. Germline V gene lookup returns CDR1 MNHNS and CDR2 SASEGT. DNA of the CDR3: TGTGCCAGCAGGCAGACAGGGACCGGACGAATTACTTTCTTT. Residues: CASRQTGTGRITFF.

A single count supports this clone. This rearrangement joins TRBV18 to TRBJ2-3; 9 bases agree with TRBD1. With 1 base clipped from V and 2 bases from J, the junction kept 4 bases outside the gene matches. The CDR3 covers 16 residues. Germline loops: CDR1 KGHSH, CDR2 LQKENI. DNA of the CDR3: TGTGCCAGCTCACCACTAGGACAGGGGATCACAGATACGCAGTATTTT. This translates into CASSPLGQGITDTQYF.

The gene calls are TRBV30 and TRBJ1-3; 8 nucleotides agree with TRBD1. V dropped 4 bases and J dropped 2; count of bases not matched to a gene: 4. CDR1 and CDR2 from the germline V gene are GTSNPN and SVGIG (reference sequence). This CDR3 is built from 14 residues. The CDR3 DNA follows: TGTGCCTGGACCGAGGACAGGGCTGGAAACACCATATATTTT. Protein product: CAWTEDRAGNTIYF.

This chain links TRBV28 with TRBJ2-2; unclear D gene. CDR3 length: 13 amino acids. V lost 6 bases and J 1 base, leaving 6 bases between the germline ends. Germline assignment: CDR1 MDHEN and CDR2 SYDVKM. CDR3 loop: CASRAGNTGELFF. Here the CDR3 DNA reads TGTGCCAGCAGGGCAGGGAACACCGGGGAGCTGTTTTTT.